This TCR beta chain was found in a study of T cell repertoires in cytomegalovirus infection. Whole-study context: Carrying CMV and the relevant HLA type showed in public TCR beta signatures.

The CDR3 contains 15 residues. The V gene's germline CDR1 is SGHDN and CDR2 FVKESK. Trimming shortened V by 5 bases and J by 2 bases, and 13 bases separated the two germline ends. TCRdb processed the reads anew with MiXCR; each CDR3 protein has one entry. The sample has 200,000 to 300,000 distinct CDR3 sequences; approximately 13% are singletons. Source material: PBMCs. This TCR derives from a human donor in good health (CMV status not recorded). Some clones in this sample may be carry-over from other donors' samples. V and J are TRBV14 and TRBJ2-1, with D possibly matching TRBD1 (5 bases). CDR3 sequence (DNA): TGTGCCAGCAGCTCCACTCAGGGCCCCTACAATGAGCAGTTCTTC. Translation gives CASSSTQGPYNEQFF. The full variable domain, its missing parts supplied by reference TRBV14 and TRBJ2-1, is EAGVTQFPSHSVIEKGQTVTLRCDPISGHDNLYWYRRVMGKEIKFLLHFVKESKQDESGMPNNRFLAERTGGTYSTLKVQPAELEDSGVYFCASSSTQGPYNEQFFGPGTRLTVL.